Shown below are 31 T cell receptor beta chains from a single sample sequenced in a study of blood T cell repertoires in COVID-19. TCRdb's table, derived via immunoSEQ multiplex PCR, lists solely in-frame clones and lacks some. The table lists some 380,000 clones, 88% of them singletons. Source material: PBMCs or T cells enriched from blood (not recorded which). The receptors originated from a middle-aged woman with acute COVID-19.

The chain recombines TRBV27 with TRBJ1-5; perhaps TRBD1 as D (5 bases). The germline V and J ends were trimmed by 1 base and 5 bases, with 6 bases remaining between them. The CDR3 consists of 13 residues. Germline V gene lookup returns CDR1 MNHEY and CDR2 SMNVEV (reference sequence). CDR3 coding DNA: TGTGCCAGCAGTTTATGGGGCCATCAGCCCCAGCATTTT. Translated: CASSLWGHQPQHF.

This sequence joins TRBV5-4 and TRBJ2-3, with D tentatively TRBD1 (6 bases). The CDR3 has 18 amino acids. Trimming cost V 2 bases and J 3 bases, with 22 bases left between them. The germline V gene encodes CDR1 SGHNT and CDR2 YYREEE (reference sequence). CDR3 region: CASSLGPLRGTNTDTQYF. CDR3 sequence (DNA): TGTGCCAGCAGCTTAGGTCCCTTGAGGGGGACGAATACAGATACGCAGTATTTT.

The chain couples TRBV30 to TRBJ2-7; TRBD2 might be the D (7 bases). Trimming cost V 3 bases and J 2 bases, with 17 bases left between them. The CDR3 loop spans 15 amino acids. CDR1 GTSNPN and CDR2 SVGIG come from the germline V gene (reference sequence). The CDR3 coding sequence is TGTGCCTGGAGGAGGGACTACACAGGGACCTACGAGCAGTACTTC. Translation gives CAWRRDYTGTYEQYF.

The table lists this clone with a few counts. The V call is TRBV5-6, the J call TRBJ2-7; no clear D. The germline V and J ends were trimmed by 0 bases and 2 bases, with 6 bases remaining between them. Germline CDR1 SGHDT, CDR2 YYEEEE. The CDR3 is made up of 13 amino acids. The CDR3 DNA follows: TGTGCCAGCAGCTTGGCAGGCCCCTACGAGCAGTACTTC. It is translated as CASSLAGPYEQYF. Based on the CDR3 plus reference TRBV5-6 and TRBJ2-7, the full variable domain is DAGVTQSPTHLIKTRGQQVTLRCSPKSGHDTVSWYQQALGQGPQFIFQYYEEEERQRGNFPDRFSGHQFPNYSSELNVNALLLGDSALYLCASSLAGPYEQYFGPGTRLTVT.

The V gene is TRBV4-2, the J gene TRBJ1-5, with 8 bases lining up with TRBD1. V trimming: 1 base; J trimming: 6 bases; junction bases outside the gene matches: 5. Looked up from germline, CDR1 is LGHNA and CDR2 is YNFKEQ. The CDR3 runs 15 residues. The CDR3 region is CASSQAQGAAQPQHF. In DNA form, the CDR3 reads TGTGCCAGCAGCCAAGCCCAGGGGGCAGCTCAGCCCCAGCATTTT.

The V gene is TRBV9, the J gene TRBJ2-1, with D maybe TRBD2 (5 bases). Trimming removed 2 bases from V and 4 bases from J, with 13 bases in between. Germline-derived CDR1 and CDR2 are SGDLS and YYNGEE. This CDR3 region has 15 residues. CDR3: CASSVASGLYNEQFF. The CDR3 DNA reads TGTGCCAGCAGCGTGGCCAGCGGCCTATACAATGAGCAGTTCTTC.

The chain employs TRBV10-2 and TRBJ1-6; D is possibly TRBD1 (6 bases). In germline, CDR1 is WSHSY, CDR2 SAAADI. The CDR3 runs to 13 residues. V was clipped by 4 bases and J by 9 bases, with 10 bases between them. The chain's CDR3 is CASSAGAGSPLHF. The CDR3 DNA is TGCGCCAGCAGTGCAGGGGCCGGTTCACCCCTCCACTTT.

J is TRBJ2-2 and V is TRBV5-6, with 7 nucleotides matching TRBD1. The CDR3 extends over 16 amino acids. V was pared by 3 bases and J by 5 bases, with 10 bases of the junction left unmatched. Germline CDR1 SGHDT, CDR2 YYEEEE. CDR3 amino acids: CASSSAGTVQTGELFF. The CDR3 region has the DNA TGTGCCAGCAGCTCGGCCGGGACAGTTCAGACCGGGGAGCTGTTTTTT.

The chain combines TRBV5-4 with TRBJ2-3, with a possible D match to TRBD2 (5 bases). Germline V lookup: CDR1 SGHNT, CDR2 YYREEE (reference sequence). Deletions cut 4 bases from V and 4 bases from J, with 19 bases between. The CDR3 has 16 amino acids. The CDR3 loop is CASSPGGGAVSDTQYF. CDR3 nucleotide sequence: TGTGCCAGCAGCCCTGGAGGAGGCGCAGTCTCAGATACGCAGTATTTT.

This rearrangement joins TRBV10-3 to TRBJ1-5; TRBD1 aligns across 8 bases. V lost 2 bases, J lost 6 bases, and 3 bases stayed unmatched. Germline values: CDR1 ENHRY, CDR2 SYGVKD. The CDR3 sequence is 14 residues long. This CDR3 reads CAISEAGGSQPQHF. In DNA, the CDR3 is TGTGCCATCAGTGAGGCAGGGGGCAGTCAGCCCCAGCATTTT.

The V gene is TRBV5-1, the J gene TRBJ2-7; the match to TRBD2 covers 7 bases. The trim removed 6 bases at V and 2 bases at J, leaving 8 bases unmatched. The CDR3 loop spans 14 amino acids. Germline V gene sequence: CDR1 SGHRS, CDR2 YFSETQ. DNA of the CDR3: TGCGCCAGCAACGGCGGGGGTTATACCTACGAGCAGTACTTC. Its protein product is CASNGGGYTYEQYF.

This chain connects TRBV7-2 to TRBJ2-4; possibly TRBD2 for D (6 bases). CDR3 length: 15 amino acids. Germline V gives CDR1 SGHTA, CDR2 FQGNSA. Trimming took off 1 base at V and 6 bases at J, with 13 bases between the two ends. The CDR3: CASSLVLAMGNIQYF. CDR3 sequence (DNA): TGTGCCAGCAGCTTAGTCCTAGCGATGGGAAACATTCAGTACTTC.

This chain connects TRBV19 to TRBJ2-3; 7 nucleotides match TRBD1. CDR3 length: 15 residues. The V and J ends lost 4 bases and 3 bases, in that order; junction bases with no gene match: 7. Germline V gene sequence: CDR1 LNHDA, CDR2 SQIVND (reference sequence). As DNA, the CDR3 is TGTGCCAGTAGTAAGCGGACAGGTCAAACAGATACGCAGTATTTT. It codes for CASSKRTGQTDTQYF. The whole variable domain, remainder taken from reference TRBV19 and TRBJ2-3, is DGGITQSPKYLFRKEGQNVTLSCEQNLNHDAMYWYRQDPGQGLRLIYYSQIVNDFQKGDIAEGYSVSREKKESFPLTVTSAQKNPTAFYLCASSKRTGQTDTQYFGPGTRLTVL.

The CDR3 sequence: CASSLEGGYGNTIYF. The CDR3 nucleotides are TGCGCCAGCAGCTTGGAAGGGGGCTACGGAAACACCATATATTTT. This chain joins TRBV5-1 and TRBJ1-3; 7 nucleotides line up with TRBD1. Germline V gene data show CDR1 as SGHRS and CDR2 as YFSETQ. This CDR3 contains 15 residues. Germline trimming cut 0 bases from V and 4 bases from J; bases unmatched to any gene: 4.

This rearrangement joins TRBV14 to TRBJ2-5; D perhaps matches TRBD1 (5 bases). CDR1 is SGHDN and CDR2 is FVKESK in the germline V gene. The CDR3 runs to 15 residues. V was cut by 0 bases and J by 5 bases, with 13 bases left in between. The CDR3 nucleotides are TGTGCCAGCAGCCAAGATCCAGGGTTCCTGGAGACCCAGTACTTC. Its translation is CASSQDPGFLETQYF.

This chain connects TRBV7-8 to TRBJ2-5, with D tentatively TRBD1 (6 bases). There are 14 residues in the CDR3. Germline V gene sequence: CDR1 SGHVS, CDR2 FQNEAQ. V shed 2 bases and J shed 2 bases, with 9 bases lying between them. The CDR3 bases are TGTGCCAGCAGCTTATGGGACACACAAGAGACCCAGTACTTC. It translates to CASSLWDTQETQYF.

CDR3 nucleotide sequence: TGTGCCAGCAGTGAAACCAGACAGGGTCAGGGTGGCTACACCTTC. Encoded protein: CASSETRQGQGGYTF. J is TRBJ1-2 and V is TRBV2, with TRBD1 identical over 7 bases. Germline CDR1 and CDR2: SNHLY and FYNNEI. Trimming took 2 bases from V and 7 from J; bases not matched to a gene: 10. The CDR3 is made up of 15 amino acids.

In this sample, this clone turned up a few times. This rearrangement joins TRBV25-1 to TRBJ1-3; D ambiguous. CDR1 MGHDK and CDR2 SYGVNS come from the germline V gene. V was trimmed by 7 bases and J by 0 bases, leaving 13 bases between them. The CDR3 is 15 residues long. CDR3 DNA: TGTGCCAGCACTAAAGGGAGCTTCTCTGGAAACACCATATATTTT. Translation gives CASTKGSFSGNTIYF.

The CDR3 protein is CASSYRQGNYNEQFF. The CDR3 DNA reads TGTGCCAGCAGTTACCGACAGGGAAATTACAATGAGCAGTTCTTC. This chain links TRBV6-5 with TRBJ2-1, with 7 nucleotides matching TRBD1. The CDR3 has 15 residues. J lost 4 bases, V lost 2 bases, and 5 bases had no gene match. Germline-derived CDR1 and CDR2 are MNHEY and SVGAGI.

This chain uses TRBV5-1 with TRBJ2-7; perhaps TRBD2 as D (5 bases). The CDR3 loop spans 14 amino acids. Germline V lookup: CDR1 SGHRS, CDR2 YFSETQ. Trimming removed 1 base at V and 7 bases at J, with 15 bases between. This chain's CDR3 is CASSLNGVTSEQYF. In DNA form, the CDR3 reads TGCGCCAGCAGCTTGAACGGGGTTACCAGTGAGCAGTACTTC.

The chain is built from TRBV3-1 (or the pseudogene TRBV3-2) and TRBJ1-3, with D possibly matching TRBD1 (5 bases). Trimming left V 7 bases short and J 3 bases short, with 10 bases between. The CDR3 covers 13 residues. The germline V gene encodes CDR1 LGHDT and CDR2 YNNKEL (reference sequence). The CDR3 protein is CASMGGDGNTIYF. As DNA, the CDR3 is TGTGCCAGCATGGGGGGAGATGGAAACACCATATATTTT.

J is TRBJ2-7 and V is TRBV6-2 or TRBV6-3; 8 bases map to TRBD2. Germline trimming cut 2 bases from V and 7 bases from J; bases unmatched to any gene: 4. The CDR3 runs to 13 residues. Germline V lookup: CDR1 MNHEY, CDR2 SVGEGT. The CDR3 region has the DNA TGTGCCAGCAGTTACCGGGGGGGCAGTGAGCAGTACTTC. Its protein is CASSYRGGSEQYF.

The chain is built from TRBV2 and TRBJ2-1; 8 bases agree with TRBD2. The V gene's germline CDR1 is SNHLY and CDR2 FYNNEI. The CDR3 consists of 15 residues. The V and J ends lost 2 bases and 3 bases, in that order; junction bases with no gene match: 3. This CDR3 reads CASSEMGLGYNEQFF. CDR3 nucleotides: TGTGCCAGCAGTGAAATGGGACTAGGCTACAATGAGCAGTTCTTC.

CDR3: CASSSHTPYEQYF. In DNA form, the CDR3 reads TGTGCCAGCAGCTCTCACACCCCCTACGAGCAGTACTTC. The rearrangement uses TRBV7-9 and TRBJ2-7; D ambiguous. V was shortened by 4 bases and J by 2 bases, with 9 bases between the two germline ends. Germline V gene lookup returns CDR1 SEHNR and CDR2 FQNEAQ (reference sequence). This CDR3 is built from 13 residues. Filled out from reference TRBV7-9 and TRBJ2-7, the complete variable domain reads DTGVSQNPRHKITKRGQNVTFRCDPISEHNRLYWYRQTLGQGPEFLTYFQNEAQLEKSRLLSDRFSAERPKGSFSTLEIQRTEQGDSAMYLCASSSHTPYEQYFGPGTRLTVT.

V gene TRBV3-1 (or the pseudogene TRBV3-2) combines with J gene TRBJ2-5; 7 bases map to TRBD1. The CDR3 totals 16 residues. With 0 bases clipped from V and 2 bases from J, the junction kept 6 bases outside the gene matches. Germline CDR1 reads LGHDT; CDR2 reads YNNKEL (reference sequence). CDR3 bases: TGTGCCAGCAGCCAAGATTGGGCCAGGGGGCAAGAGACCCAGTACTTC. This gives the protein CASSQDWARGQETQYF.

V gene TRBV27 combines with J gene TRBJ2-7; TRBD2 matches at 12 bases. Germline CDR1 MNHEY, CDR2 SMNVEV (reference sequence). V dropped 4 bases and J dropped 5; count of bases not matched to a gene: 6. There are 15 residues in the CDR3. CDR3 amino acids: CASSSLAGGPHEQYF. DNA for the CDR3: TGTGCCAGCAGTTCCCTAGCGGGGGGGCCGCACGAGCAGTACTTC.

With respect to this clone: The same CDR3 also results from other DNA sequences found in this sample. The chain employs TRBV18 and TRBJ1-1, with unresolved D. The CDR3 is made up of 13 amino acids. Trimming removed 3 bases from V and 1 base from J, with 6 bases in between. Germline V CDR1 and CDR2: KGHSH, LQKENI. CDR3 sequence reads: CASSPAGNTEAFF. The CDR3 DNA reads TGTGCCAGCTCACCGGCGGGGAACACTGAAGCTTTCTTT.

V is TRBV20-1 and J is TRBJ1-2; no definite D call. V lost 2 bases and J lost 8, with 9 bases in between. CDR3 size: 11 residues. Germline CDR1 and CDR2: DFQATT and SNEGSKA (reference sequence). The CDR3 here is CSARFRGGYTF. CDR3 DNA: TGCAGTGCTAGATTCCGGGGAGGCTACACCTTC.

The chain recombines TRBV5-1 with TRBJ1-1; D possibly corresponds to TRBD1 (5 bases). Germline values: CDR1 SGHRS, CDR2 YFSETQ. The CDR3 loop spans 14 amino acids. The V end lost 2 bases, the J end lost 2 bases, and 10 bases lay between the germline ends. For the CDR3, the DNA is TGCGCCAGCAGCTTTACAGGCGACAACACTGAAGCTTTCTTT. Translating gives CASSFTGDNTEAFF.

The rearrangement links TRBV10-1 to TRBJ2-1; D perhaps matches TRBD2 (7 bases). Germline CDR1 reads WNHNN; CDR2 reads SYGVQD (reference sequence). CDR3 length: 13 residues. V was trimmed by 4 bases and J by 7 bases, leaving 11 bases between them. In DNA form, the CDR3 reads TGCGCCAGCAGTGTAGGGGGGGCGAATGAGCAGTTCTTC. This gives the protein CASSVGGANEQFF.

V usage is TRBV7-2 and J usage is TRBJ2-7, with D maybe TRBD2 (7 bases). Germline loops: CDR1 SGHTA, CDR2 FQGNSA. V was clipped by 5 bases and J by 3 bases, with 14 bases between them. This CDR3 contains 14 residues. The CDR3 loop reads CASSKGGASYEQYF. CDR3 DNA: TGTGCCAGCAGCAAGGGGGGGGCTAGCTACGAGCAGTACTTC.